Reported below is one TCR beta chain. Its recognized antigen is unknown. The sample holds no much larger clone one base away, and base qualities are not on file. The data originate from a study of T-cell reconstitution after alpha-beta-depleted transplantation in children (dated by TCRdb to about 2016). Context from the whole study: Using TCR repertoire profiling, the study followed T-cell immune reconstitution in a quantitative way in children after TCRalphabeta/CD19-depleted allogeneic hematopoietic cell transplantation.

Library preparation employed PCR. Sequencing took place on an Illumina HiSeq 2500. To normalize quantification of the TCRbeta repertoire, the TCR libraries were built with molecular barcoding that relied on unique molecular identifiers. TCRdb passed the public sequencing reads through fastp at Q25 and MiXCR, retaining productive beta sequences. For every CDR3 protein sequence, its rows merge into one entry that carries the most common genes and DNA. A total of about 540,000 distinct CDR3 sequences appear in this sample, 15% to 20% of them only once. The ten largest clonotypes hold 3.3% of the sample. According to the germline V gene (reference sequence), CDR1 reads LNHNV and CDR2 reads YYDKDF. V loses 3 bases at its end and J loses 4 bases; junction bases beyond the gene matches: 5. The CDR3 goes from the cysteine to the phenylalanine over 15 residues. Only CDR3 DNA remains: 45 bases, in frame from the first base.

This chain joins TRBV15 to TRBJ2-7; TRBD2 lines up with 11 middle nucleotides. The clonotype originates from a human donor who donated a stem cell graft to a child with acute lymphoblastic leukemia. The sample in question was PBMCs from the stem cell graft donor, obtained from the stem cell graft. The DNA sequence is TGTGCCACCAGCAGGCTAGCGGGAGGTCTGTACGAGCAGTACTTC. It codes for CATSRLAGGLYEQYF.